The 25 T cell receptor beta chains in this list originate from one sample, sequenced in a study of blood T cell repertoires in COVID-19. Data came from immunoSEQ multiplex PCR; TCRdb stores just in-frame clones and leaves some out. Here the sample spans 200,000 to 300,000 clones, more than 80% being singletons. Sequenced: peripheral blood. The receptors here all came from a woman of 80 years or more with COVID-19, enrolled during active disease.

The chain combines TRBV7-8 with TRBJ1-5; tentatively, D is TRBD1 (6 bases). Trimming removed 5 bases at V and 3 bases at J, with 14 bases between. CDR1 is SGHVS and CDR2 is FQNEAQ in the germline V gene. There are 15 residues in the CDR3. This CDR3 is CASSPQTGINQPQHF. For the CDR3, the DNA is TGTGCCAGCAGCCCCCAAACAGGGATCAATCAGCCCCAGCATTTT.

Remarks on this clone: Sequence at one end of the junction differs from germline and may be a read error. The chain carries TRBV4-2 and TRBJ1-4, with a weak D call TRBD1 (5 bases). This CDR3 contains 13 residues. From germline, CDR1 is LGHNA and CDR2 YNFKEQ. The CDR3 nucleotides read TGTGCCAGCAGCCAAGAGGGGGGACTGGGTCTGATTTTT. Protein sequence: CASSQEGGLGLIF.

This sequence joins TRBV7-2 and TRBJ1-3, with a tentative D call TRBD1 (6 bases). The germline V gene has CDR1 SGHTA and CDR2 FQGNSA. There are 15 residues in the CDR3. V was cut by 5 bases and J by 0 bases, with 11 bases left in between. This CDR3 is CASSQGSLSGNTIYF. Written as DNA, the CDR3 is TGTGCCAGCAGCCAGGGGTCTCTCTCTGGAAACACCATATATTTT.

V is TRBV19 and J is TRBJ1-6, with D hard to call. The CDR3 extends over 12 amino acids. The V and J ends lost 3 bases and 9 bases respectively, with 6 bases between them. Germline V gene data show CDR1 as LNHDA and CDR2 as SQIVND (reference sequence). CDR3: CASSIAGSPLHF. The CDR3 DNA follows: TGTGCCAGTAGTATTGCGGGTTCACCCCTCCACTTT.

CDR3 in DNA: TGTGCCAGCAGAATAAGCGGGAGGACCACCGGGGAGCTGTTTTTT. It codes for CASRISGRTTGELFF. The chain uses TRBV6-5 and TRBJ2-2; 9 bases line up with TRBD2. CDR1 and CDR2 (germline): MNHEY, SVGAGI. Trimming cost V 6 bases and J 4 bases; bases outside gene matches: 6. CDR3 length equals 15 residues.

The chain couples TRBV7-8 to TRBJ1-2; TRBD1 agrees at 9 bases. V lost 5 bases, J lost 3 bases, and 4 bases stayed unmatched. Germline CDR1 reads SGHVS; CDR2 reads FQNEAQ. This CDR3 has 14 residues. CDR3 loop: CASSATGGDYGYTF. The CDR3 nucleotides read TGTGCCAGCAGCGCTACAGGGGGCGACTATGGCTACACCTTC.

This clone was found many times. V gene TRBV11-3 combines with J gene TRBJ2-7; 7 bases line up with TRBD1. V dropped 5 bases and J dropped 3; count of bases not matched to a gene: 4. The germline V gene has CDR1 SGHNT and CDR2 YENEEA. The CDR3 is 13 residues long. As DNA, the CDR3 is TGTGCCAGCAGCCGGGGACAGAGCTACGAGCAGTACTTC. Its translation: CASSRGQSYEQYF.

The V call is TRBV6-5, the J call TRBJ2-2, with D possibly TRBD1 on 6 matching bases. There are 15 residues in the CDR3. V lost 2 bases and J 7 bases, leaving 14 bases between the germline ends. Germline CDR1 and CDR2: MNHEY and SVGAGI. CDR3 loop: CASSYGGLVSGELFF. CDR3 in DNA: TGTGCCAGCAGTTACGGGGGCCTTGTTAGCGGGGAGCTGTTTTTT.

As DNA, the CDR3 is TGTGCCAGCATGGGGGACAGCCGTAAGGATACGCAGTATTTT. Its translation is CASMGDSRKDTQYF. The chain uses TRBV2 and TRBJ2-3; 7 nucleotides line up with TRBD1. Germline V lookup: CDR1 SNHLY, CDR2 FYNNEI. The CDR3 covers 14 residues. J gave up 6 bases and V 7 bases, and 10 bases lay outside the gene matches.

This clone was seen only once. This chain links TRBV7-9 with TRBJ1-2; no definite D call. CDR3 length: 13 residues. The V and J ends lost 5 bases and 1 base respectively, with 8 bases between them. Germline-derived CDR1 and CDR2 are SEHNR and FQNEAQ (reference sequence). CDR3 DNA: TGTGCCAGCAGCCCCGCGGGTAACTATGGCTACACCTTC. Amino acid sequence: CASSPAGNYGYTF.

The rearrangement links TRBV27 to TRBJ1-2; a possible D gene is TRBD1 (5 bases). The ends were cut back, 5 bases at V and 8 bases at J, with 18 bases in the middle. The CDR3 is 14 residues long. Per the germline V gene, CDR1 is MNHEY and CDR2 is SMNVEV (reference sequence). CDR3 DNA: TGTGCCAGCAGTCCTCCAGGGCCAATGAGGGGCTACACCTTC. This encodes CASSPPGPMRGYTF.

This clone was counted once. The V and J genes are TRBV18 and TRBJ1-5; D is undetermined. Germline CDR1 and CDR2: KGHSH and LQKENI. This CDR3 has 14 amino acids. V was trimmed by 5 bases and J by 6 bases, leaving 14 bases between them. The CDR3 reads CASSELRSGQPQHF. The CDR3 coding sequence is TGTGCCAGCTCAGAATTGAGAAGCGGTCAGCCCCAGCATTTT.

The gene calls are TRBV5-1 and TRBJ1-6; the match to TRBD1 covers 7 bases. Germline V gives CDR1 SGHRS, CDR2 YFSETQ. The CDR3 length is 13 residues. Trimming took 7 bases from V and 7 from J; bases not matched to a gene: 5. The CDR3 DNA reads as TGCGCCAGCGCCGGGACAGAAAATTCACCCCTCCACTTT. It translates to CASAGTENSPLHF.

The chain couples TRBV7-6 to TRBJ1-3; D perhaps matches TRBD1 (5 bases). The CDR3 has 14 residues. Germline lookup yields CDR1 SGHVS and CDR2 FNYEAQ. The V end was cut by 0 bases, the J end by 2 bases, with 5 bases between. The CDR3 reads CASSLARAGNTIYF. In nucleotides, the CDR3 is TGTGCCAGCAGCTTAGCCAGGGCTGGAAACACCATATATTTT.

The V call is TRBV7-2, the J call TRBJ2-1, with D perhaps TRBD2 (6 bases). V lost 2 bases and J lost 7, with 27 bases in between. Germline CDR1 SGHTA, CDR2 FQGNSA. This CDR3 contains 19 residues. CDR3 loop: CASSLSGGAAGFRWNEQFF. CDR3 DNA sequence: TGTGCCAGCAGCTTAAGTGGTGGGGCCGCGGGGTTTAGATGGAATGAGCAGTTCTTC.

This clone has only one observation. This sequence joins TRBV18 and TRBJ1-1; TRBD1 matches 9 bases. This CDR3 has 15 residues. Germline V gene lookup returns CDR1 KGHSH and CDR2 LQKENI. The trim removed 4 bases at V and 4 bases at J, leaving 7 bases unmatched. CDR3 bases: TGTGCCAGCTCACGAGCGACAGGGGGAAGCACTGAAGCTTTCTTT. It translates to CASSRATGGSTEAFF.

CDR3 loop: CASSFPRGSNEKLFF. CDR3 coding DNA: TGTGCCAGCAGTTTTCCGCGGGGTTCTAATGAAAAACTGTTTTTT. The rearrangement joins TRBV6-2 or TRBV6-3 to TRBJ1-4; D call uncertain. CDR1 is MNHEY, CDR2 SVGEGT, per germline. This CDR3 has 15 residues. V gave up 4 bases and J gave up 3 bases, with 12 bases separating them.

The chain carries TRBV10-3 and TRBJ1-1, with 9 nucleotides matching TRBD1. CDR3 length equals 14 residues. From germline, CDR1 is ENHRY and CDR2 SYGVKD. V shed 6 bases and J 4 bases; nucleotides not matched to a gene: 6. The CDR3 spells CAIRQGAGVTEAFF. The CDR3 nucleotides read TGTGCCATCAGACAGGGGGCCGGGGTCACTGAAGCTTTCTTT.

V is TRBV2 and J is TRBJ1-6, with D perhaps matching TRBD1 (5 bases). This CDR3 comprises 14 residues. Trimming took off 4 bases at V and 9 bases at J, with 13 bases between the two ends. Germline CDR1 and CDR2: SNHLY and FYNNEI. The chain's CDR3 is CASSVAQGLSPLHF. CDR3 nucleotide sequence: TGTGCCAGCAGTGTGGCGCAGGGACTTTCACCCCTCCACTTT.

V gene TRBV28 combines with J gene TRBJ1-1, with D perhaps matching TRBD1 (5 bases). Germline lookup yields CDR1 MDHEN and CDR2 SYDVKM. Trimming cost V 6 bases and J 4 bases, with 24 bases left between them. CDR3 length: 17 residues. CDR3 region: CASSPGRTPTFGTEAFF. CDR3 nucleotides: TGTGCCAGCAGCCCCGGTCGGACACCCACGTTTGGCACTGAAGCTTTCTTT. Based on the CDR3 plus reference TRBV28 and TRBJ1-1, the full variable domain is DVKVTQSSRYLVKRTGEKVFLECVQDMDHENMFWYRQDPGLGLRLIYFSYDVKMKEKGDIPEGYSVSREKKERFSLILESASTNQTSMYLCASSPGRTPTFGTEAFFGQGTRLTVV.

The chain joins TRBV18 to TRBJ2-1, with a weak D call TRBD2 (6 bases). Looked up from germline, CDR1 is KGHSH and CDR2 is LQKENI. V lost 8 bases, J lost 6 bases, and 14 bases lay in between. The CDR3 contains 13 residues. The CDR3 loop is CASAGGIFNEQFF. The CDR3 DNA reads as TGTGCCAGCGCTGGGGGGATCTTCAATGAGCAGTTCTTC.

V is TRBV5-6 and J is TRBJ2-1; TRBD2 matches at 13 bases. Germline V gene lookup returns CDR1 SGHDT and CDR2 YYEEEE. The CDR3 covers 17 residues. Trimming cost V 4 bases and J 5 bases; bases outside gene matches: 9. The CDR3 DNA is TGTGCCAGCAGCCCCCGGACTAGCGGGAGTAACAACAATGAGCAGTTCTTC. It encodes CASSPRTSGSNNNEQFF.

The chain couples TRBV28 to TRBJ1-5, with a tentative D call TRBD1 (5 bases). The CDR3 sequence is 10 residues long. Germline-derived CDR1 and CDR2 are MDHEN and SYDVKM. With 8 bases removed from V and 12 bases from J, the gap between germline ends came to 11 bases. The CDR3 loop reads CASGHQGQHF. CDR3 bases: TGTGCCAGCGGACATCAGGGCCAGCATTTT. Combining the CDR3 with reference TRBV28 and TRBJ1-5 gives the whole variable domain DVKVTQSSRYLVKRTGEKVFLECVQDMDHENMFWYRQDPGLGLRLIYFSYDVKMKEKGDIPEGYSVSREKKERFSLILESASTNQTSMYLCASGHQGQHFGDGTRLSIL.

This clone showed up just a few times. J is TRBJ1-5 and V is TRBV10-2; D is unclear. Germline loops: CDR1 WSHSY, CDR2 SAAADI. The CDR3 runs 15 residues. The germline V and J ends were trimmed by 6 bases and 2 bases, with 14 bases remaining between them. The CDR3 reads CASRGDFSGNQPQHF. CDR3 nucleotide sequence: TGCGCCAGCAGGGGAGATTTTTCAGGCAATCAGCCCCAGCATTTT.

This clone was observed a handful of times. This chain links TRBV6-5 with TRBJ2-3; 10 nucleotides match TRBD1. This CDR3 comprises 15 residues. CDR1 is MNHEY, CDR2 SVGAGI, per germline. The V and J ends lost 1 base and 5 bases, in that order; junction bases with no gene match: 3. CDR3 bases: TGTGCCAGCAGTTACTGGACAGGGGGTGAAGATACGCAGTATTTT. The encoded protein is CASSYWTGGEDTQYF.